This TCR beta chain was sequenced in a study of cytomegalovirus exposure and HLA in healthy donors. Researchers ran the PCR with 60 Vbeta and 13 Jbeta primers. Clones were read by immunoSEQ multiplex PCR, and TCRdb kept only the in-frame ones, dropping some. The table includes 100,000 or so clones, over 60% detected once. From germline, CDR1 is SGHTA and CDR2 FQGNSA. Trimming took 8 bases from V and 4 from J; bases not matched to a gene: 4. The CDR3 is 14 amino acids. Regarding this clone: Its antigen is undetermined.

Whole-study findings and limits: The study labeled about 160 TCR beta chains cytomegalovirus-associated.

The chain joins TRBV7-2 to TRBJ2-1; TRBD2 agrees at 11 bases. This TCR derives from a woman in her forties in good health and CMV-seropositive. The specimen was PBMCs. The CDR3 DNA is TGTGCCAGCGGGACTAGCGGCCAATACAATGAGCAGTTCTTC. It encodes CASGTSGQYNEQFF.